This TCR beta chain was identified in a study of T cell responses to AZD1222 COVID-19 vaccine. This clone was observed a few times. Its antigen is currently unknown. General study results and limits: Vaccine-associated CD4 TCRs spanned spike, dominant at 160-218 and 743-854.

Sequencing was performed with immunoSEQ multiplex PCR; in TCRdb, only in-frame clones are kept and a portion is missing. Of fewer than 120,000 clones in the sample, 94% are singletons; the top ten hold 2.5% to 3%. Per germline, CDR1 SEHNR and CDR2 FQNEAQ (reference sequence). Trimming left V 2 bases short and J 0 bases short, with 11 bases between. The CDR3 runs to 15 residues. The chain links TRBV7-9 to TRBJ2-7; a possible D gene is TRBD2 (5 bases). This sequence was found in an adult who received the AZD1222 COVID-19 vaccine. Sequencing was performed on peripheral blood, taken 28 days after the second AZD1222 dose. CDR3 sequence (DNA): TGTGCCAGCAGCTTAAGCGGAGCTGTCTCCTACGAGCAGTACTTC. Its protein product is CASSLSGAVSYEQYF. The full variable domain, completed using reference TRBV7-9 and TRBJ2-7, is DTGVSQNPRHKITKRGQNVTFRCDPISEHNRLYWYRQTLGQGPEFLTYFQNEAQLEKSRLLSDRFSAERPKGSFSTLEIQRTEQGDSAMYLCASSLSGAVSYEQYFGPGTRLTVT.